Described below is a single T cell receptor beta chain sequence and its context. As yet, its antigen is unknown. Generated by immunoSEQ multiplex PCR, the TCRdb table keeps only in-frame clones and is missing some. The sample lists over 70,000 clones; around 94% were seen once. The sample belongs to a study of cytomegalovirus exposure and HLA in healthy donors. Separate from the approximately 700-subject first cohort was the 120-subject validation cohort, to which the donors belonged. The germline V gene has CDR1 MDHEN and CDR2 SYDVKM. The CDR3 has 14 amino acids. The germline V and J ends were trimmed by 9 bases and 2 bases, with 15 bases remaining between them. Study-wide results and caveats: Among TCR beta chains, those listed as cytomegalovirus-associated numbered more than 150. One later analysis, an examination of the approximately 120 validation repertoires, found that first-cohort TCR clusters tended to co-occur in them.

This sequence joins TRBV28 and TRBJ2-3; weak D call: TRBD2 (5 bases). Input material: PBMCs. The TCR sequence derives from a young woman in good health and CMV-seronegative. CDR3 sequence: CASGFGETTDTQYF. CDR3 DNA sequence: TGTGCCAGTGGTTTCGGGGAGACCACAGATACGCAGTATTTT.